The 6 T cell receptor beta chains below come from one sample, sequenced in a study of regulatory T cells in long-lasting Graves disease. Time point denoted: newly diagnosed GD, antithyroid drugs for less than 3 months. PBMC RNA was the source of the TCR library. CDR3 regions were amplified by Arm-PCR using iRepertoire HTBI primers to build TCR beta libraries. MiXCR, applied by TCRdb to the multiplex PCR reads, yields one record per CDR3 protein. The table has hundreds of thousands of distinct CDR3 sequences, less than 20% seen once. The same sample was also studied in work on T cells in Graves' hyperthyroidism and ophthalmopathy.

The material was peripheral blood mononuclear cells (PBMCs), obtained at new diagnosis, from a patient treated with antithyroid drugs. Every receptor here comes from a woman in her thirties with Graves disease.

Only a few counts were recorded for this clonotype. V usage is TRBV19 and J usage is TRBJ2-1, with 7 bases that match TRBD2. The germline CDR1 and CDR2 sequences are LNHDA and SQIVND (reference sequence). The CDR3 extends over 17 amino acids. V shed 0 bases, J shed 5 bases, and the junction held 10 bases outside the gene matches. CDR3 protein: CASSIDWGGSGNNEQFF. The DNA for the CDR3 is TGTGCCAGTAGTATAGATTGGGGAGGGTCGGGAAACAATGAGCAGTTCTTC.

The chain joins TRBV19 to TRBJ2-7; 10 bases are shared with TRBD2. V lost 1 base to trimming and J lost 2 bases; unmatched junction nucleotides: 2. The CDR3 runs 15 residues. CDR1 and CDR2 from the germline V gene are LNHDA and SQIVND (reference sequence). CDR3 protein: CASSIVLAGAYEQYF. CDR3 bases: TGTGCCAGTAGTATAGTGCTAGCGGGAGCCTACGAGCAGTACTTC. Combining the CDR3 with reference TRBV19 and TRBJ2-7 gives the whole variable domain DGGITQSPKYLFRKEGQNVTLSCEQNLNHDAMYWYRQDPGQGLRLIYYSQIVNDFQKGDIAEGYSVSREKKESFPLTVTSAQKNPTAFYLCASSIVLAGAYEQYFGPGTRLTVT.

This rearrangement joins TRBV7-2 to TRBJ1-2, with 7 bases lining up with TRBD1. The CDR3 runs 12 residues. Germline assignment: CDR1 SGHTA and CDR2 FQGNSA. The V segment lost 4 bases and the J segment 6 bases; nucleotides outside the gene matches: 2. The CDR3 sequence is CASSSGQDGYTF. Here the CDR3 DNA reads TGTGCCAGCAGCTCCGGACAGGATGGCTACACCTTC.

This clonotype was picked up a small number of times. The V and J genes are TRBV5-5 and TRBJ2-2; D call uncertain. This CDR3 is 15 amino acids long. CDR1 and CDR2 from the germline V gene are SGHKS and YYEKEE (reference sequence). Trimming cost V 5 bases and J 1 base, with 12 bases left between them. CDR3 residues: CASSYDLGNTGELFF. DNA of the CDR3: TGTGCCAGCAGTTATGACCTCGGGAACACCGGGGAGCTGTTTTTT.

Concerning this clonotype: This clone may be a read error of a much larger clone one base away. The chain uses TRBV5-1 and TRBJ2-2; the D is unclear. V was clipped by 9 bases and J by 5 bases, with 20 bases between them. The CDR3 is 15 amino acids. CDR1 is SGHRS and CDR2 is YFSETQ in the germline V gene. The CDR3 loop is CATQLGRSLTGELFF. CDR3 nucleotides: TGCGCCACCCAGCTCGGCAGGAGTCTTACCGGGGAGCTGTTTTTT.

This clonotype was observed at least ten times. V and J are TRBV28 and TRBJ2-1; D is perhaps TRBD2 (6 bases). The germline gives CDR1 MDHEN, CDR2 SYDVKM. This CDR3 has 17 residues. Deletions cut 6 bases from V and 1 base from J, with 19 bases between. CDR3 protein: CASRPVEGARSYNEQFF. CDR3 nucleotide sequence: TGTGCCAGCAGGCCGGTGGAGGGAGCACGGTCCTACAATGAGCAGTTCTTC.